This T cell receptor (beta chain) emerged from a study of T cell responses to AZD1222 COVID-19 vaccine. Method: immunoSEQ multiplex PCR; TCRdb's copy keeps in-frame clones and lacks some. Found here are about 84,000 clones, approximately 90% of them singletons; the top ten hold about 31%. The V end was cut by 5 bases, the J end by 5 bases, with 9 bases between. In germline, CDR1 is MNHEY, CDR2 SVGEGT. CDR3 size: 12 residues. This chain connects TRBV6-2 or TRBV6-3 to TRBJ2-5, with D perhaps matching TRBD1 (6 bases). The TCR sequence derives from an adult in good health. This specimen was peripheral blood, taken on day 0 of AZD1222 vaccination. The CDR3 spells CASSRGQETQYF. DNA of the CDR3: TGTGCCAGCAGTCGAGGACAGGAGACCCAGTACTTC.